The rows below give T cell receptor beta chains drawn from one sample of a study of CD8+ T cells in alopecia areata. TCRdb keeps only in-frame clones here, not all; method: immunoSEQ multiplex PCR. The sample yields 150,000 to 200,000 clones, roughly 50% seen once. The specimen was CD4+ T cells sorted from blood, collected at week 56, from a patient treated with tofacitinib. The receptors derive from a human donor with alopecia areata. Both conserved end residues are part of each CDR3. Expanded clones are given a class, and other clones once, few, many or no size at all.

>-|13|TRBJ1-6|TRBV6-1
CASSTGSVSPLHF
>-|11|TRBJ2-7|TRBV30
CAWTVGGKQYF
>-|12|TRBJ2-1|TRBV6-6
CASRENFDEQFF
>-|8|TRBJ1-1|TRBV20-1
CSAPGAFF
>few|13|TRBJ2-2|TRBV23-1
CASRTRVDGELFF
>few|13|TRBJ2-5|TRBV7-3
CASSLGVRETQYF
>-|13|TRBJ1-2|TRBV5-1
CASSLNRDYGYTF
>-|17|TRBJ2-3|TRBV4-2
CASSQVTSGGAWDTQYF
>-|14|TRBJ1-2|TRBV29-1
CSVEDWGFDYGYTF
>few|18|TRBJ1-3|TRBV5-6
CASSLKRAARLSGNTIYF
>-|15|TRBJ2-7|TRBV10-3
CATQDTMTARYEQYF
>-|15|TRBJ1-5|TRBV29-1
CSVGGDPQGNQPQHF
>-|13|TRBJ2-3|TRBV6-5
CASNVKGGTTQYF
>-|13|TRBJ1-4|TRBV29-1
CSVPGSANEKLFF
>-|14|TRBJ2-7|TRBV4-3
CASSQVIGMGEQYF
>-|15|TRBJ2-5|TRBV15
CATSREGGVIETQYF
>-|14|TRBJ2-5|TRBV6-5
CAISEGQLQKTQYF
>-|13|TRBJ2-2|TRBV5-1
CASSYQGTGELFF
>-|15|TRBJ1-5|TRBV30
CAWDKQGRGGEPQHF
>-|12|TRBJ1-2|TRBV4-2
CASSQDRGGYTF
>-|13|TRBJ1-1|TRBV11-3
CASSLRAEVGAFF
>few|14|TRBJ1-6|TRBV6-5
CASSYRQGSSPLHF
>-|16|TRBJ2-1|TRBV6-5
CASSLARRLSYNEQFF
>-|10|TRBJ1-2|TRBV2
CASRTIGYTF
>few|15|TRBJ1-1|TRBV7-9
CASSAWTGKYTEAFF
>-|13|TRBJ2-7|TRBV29-1
CSASMLITNEQYF
>-|13|TRBJ1-4|TRBV4-1
CASSPREQEKLFF
>-|11|TRBJ1-1|TRBV29-1
CSVVGITEAFF
>-|12|TRBJ1-3|TRBV29-1
CSVDLGSNTIYF
>-|13|TRBJ2-7|TRBV30
CAWSIDPSGEQYF
>many|14|TRBJ2-3|TRBV10-3
CAIRPGQGADTQYF
>-|11|TRBJ1-2|TRBV28
CASSFLTGYTF
>-|14|TRBJ2-5|TRBV19
CASSISARGETQYF
>once|18|TRBJ2-6|TRBV19
CATHLGQGALSGANVLTF
>once|17|TRBJ1-5|TRBV7-8
CASTPKLGSGTRQPQHF
>few|13|TRBJ2-1|TRBV25-1
CASIAQGIDEQFF
>few|14|TRBJ1-1|TRBV9
CASTYGQGPAEAFF
>-|13|TRBJ1-1|TRBV11-3
CASSPRVNTEAFF
>-|12|TRBJ2-7|TRBV10-3
CAITSGGYEQYF
>-|13|TRBJ1-2|TRBV27
CASSLSSQYGYTF
>few|15|TRBJ2-5|TRBV4-1
CASSQTGTSQETQYF
>few|13|TRBJ2-3|TRBV6-5
CASSYSTDRVMYF
>-|16|TRBJ1-6|TRBV5-8
CASSYHEGQGNSPLHF
>-|16|TRBJ1-2|TRBV6-6
CASRDSTGDTNYGYTF
>-|13|TRBJ1-1|TRBV5-4
CASSLVGFNEAFF
>-|16|TRBJ2-1|TRBV5-1
CASSLRTSGGGNEQFF
>-|11|TRBJ1-1|TRBV29-1
CSVEKYTEAFF
>few|12|TRBJ1-1|TRBV18
CASSRGQGGAFF
>-|14|TRBJ1-5|TRBV6-6
CASSYSVTNQPQHF
>many|18|TRBJ2-1|TRBV28
CASSSPASGGARYNEQFF
>-|14|TRBJ2-1|TRBV4-1
CASSQIQGLGEQFF
>-|11|TRBJ2-1|TRBV6-5
CASNPQDGQFF
>few|13|TRBJ1-2|TRBV6-6
CASTRSLDYGYTF
>-|16|TRBJ2-6|TRBV12-5
CASGFDESSGANVLTF
>many|13|TRBJ2-7|TRBV19
CASSSQRTYEQYF